The TCR beta chain described here comes from a study of vaccination effects on CD4 cells after COVID-19. Viral peptide pools were used in the ViraFEST assay to expand antigen-specific CD4+ T cells, and sequencing came afterward. Following a roughly eleven-day culture, CD4+ T cells were purified. The infection with SARS-CoV-2 (confirmed by PCR) occurred in this person between March and December 2020. This clone was counted a few times. Its antigen is currently unknown. The repertoire was sequenced with immunoSEQ multiplex PCR; TCRdb's copy has only in-frame clones and lacks some. The profile shows some 56,000 clones, under 80% of them singletons. The clonotype comes from a human donor who had a prior SARS-CoV-2 infection. The specimen comprised CD4+ T cells from PBMCs cultured with HIV peptides, sampled before COVID-19 vaccination. Subset in this sample: HIV-1 Nef peptide pool negative control/reference culture.

The CDR3: CASSLVSGAREKLFF. CDR3 DNA sequence: TGCGCCAGCAGCTTGGTTTCTGGGGCGCGGGAAAAACTGTTTTTT. The rearrangement links TRBV5-1 to TRBJ1-4; weak D call: TRBD1 (5 bases). V was shortened by 0 bases and J by 8 bases, with 14 bases between the two germline ends. CDR3 length equals 15 residues. From germline, CDR1 is SGHRS and CDR2 YFSETQ.